This entry features one T cell receptor beta chain sequence. Its antigen remains unknown. Both 60 Vbeta primers and 13 Jbeta primers went into the PCR. Profiled with immunoSEQ multiplex PCR; TCRdb holds only in-frame clones, not every one. The sample carries roughly 100,000 clones, 80% recorded once. The data are from a study of cytomegalovirus exposure and HLA in healthy donors. Study results and limitations: With further analysis later on, most CMV-associated TCR beta chains appeared HLA-restricted.

The sample consisted of PBMCs. This TCR was sampled from a man aged 25 to 40 in good health and CMV-seropositive.

CDR3 sequence reads: CASSGLAGGYNEQFF. The CDR3, as DNA: TGTGCCAGCAGCGGACTAGCGGGGGGCTATAATGAGCAGTTCTTC. The chain couples TRBV2 to TRBJ2-1; TRBD2 agrees at 14 bases. The V gene end was trimmed by 6 bases and the J gene end by 7 bases; junction bases not matched to a gene: 5. This CDR3 has 15 amino acids. Germline V CDR1 and CDR2: SNHLY, FYNNEI.